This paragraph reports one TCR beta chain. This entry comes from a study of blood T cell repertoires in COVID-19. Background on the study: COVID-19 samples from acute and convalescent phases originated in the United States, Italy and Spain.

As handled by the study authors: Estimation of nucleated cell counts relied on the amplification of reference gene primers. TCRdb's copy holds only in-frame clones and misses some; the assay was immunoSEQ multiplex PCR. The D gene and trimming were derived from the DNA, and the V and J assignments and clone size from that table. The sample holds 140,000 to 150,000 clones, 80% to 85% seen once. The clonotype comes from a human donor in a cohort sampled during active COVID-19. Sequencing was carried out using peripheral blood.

The DNA for the CDR3 is TGTGCCAGCAGTCTCAATACAGTTTACGAGCAGTACTTC. It translates to CASSLNTVYEQYF. J is TRBJ2-7 and V is TRBV7-3; D not resolved. CDR3 size: 13 residues. V was clipped by 6 bases and J by 4 bases, with 13 bases between them. In germline, CDR1 is SGHTA, CDR2 FQGTGA.